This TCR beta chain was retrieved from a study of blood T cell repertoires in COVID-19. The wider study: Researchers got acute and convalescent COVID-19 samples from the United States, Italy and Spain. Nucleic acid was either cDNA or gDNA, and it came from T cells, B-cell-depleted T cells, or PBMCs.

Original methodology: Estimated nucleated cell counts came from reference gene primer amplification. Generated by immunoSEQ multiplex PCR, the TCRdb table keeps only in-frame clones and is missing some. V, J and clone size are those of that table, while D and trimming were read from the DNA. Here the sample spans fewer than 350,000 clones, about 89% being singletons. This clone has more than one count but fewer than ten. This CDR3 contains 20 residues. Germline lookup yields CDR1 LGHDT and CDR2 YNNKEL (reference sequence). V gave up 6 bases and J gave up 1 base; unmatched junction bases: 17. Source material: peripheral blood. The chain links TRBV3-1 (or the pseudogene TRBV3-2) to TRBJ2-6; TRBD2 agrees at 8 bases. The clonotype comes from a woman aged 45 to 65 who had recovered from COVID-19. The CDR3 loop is CASSPGLDGRRPSGANVLTF. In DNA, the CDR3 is TGTGCCAGCAGTCCGGGACTAGACGGTCGACGTCCTTCTGGGGCCAACGTCCTGACTTTC.